These 24 T cell receptor beta chains came from one sample sequenced in a study of T cell responses to AZD1222 COVID-19 vaccine. Measured with immunoSEQ multiplex PCR; TCRdb has only the in-frame clones, and not every one. The table shows 75,000 to 100,000 clones, with around 90% occurring only once. Source: peripheral blood, taken on day 0 of AZD1222 vaccination. Source of these receptors: an adult in good health.

The CDR3 protein is CASSFGRGNEQFF. CDR3 nucleotide sequence: TGTGCCAGCAGTTTCGGGAGAGGCAATGAGCAGTTCTTC. The V call is TRBV28, the J call TRBJ2-1, with D possibly being TRBD2 (6 bases). Germline V gene sequence: CDR1 MDHEN, CDR2 SYDVKM. The CDR3 sequence is 13 residues long. With 3 bases removed from V and 6 bases from J, the gap between germline ends came to 9 bases.

The chain couples TRBV5-5 to TRBJ2-1; TRBD2 matches at 8 bases. The CDR3 contains 16 residues. Germline V CDR1 and CDR2: SGHKS, YYEKEE (reference sequence). V was clipped by 1 base and J by 6 bases; unmatched bases: 9. The CDR3 reads CASSLSVSGKFNEQFF. In DNA, the CDR3 is TGTGCCAGCAGCTTGTCAGTTAGCGGGAAGTTCAATGAGCAGTTCTTC.

The chain joins TRBV18 to TRBJ2-7; 9 positions match TRBD1. J gave up 7 bases and V 3 bases, and 7 bases lay outside the gene matches. CDR3 length equals 14 residues. Germline CDR1 and CDR2: KGHSH and LQKENI. The CDR3 coding sequence is TGTGCCAGCTCACCGGACAGGGGATATACGGAGCAGTACTTC. Translation: CASSPDRGYTEQYF.

In DNA, the CDR3 is TGTGCCAGCAGCCTTGTCGGACAGGGCTTTAACATTCAGTACTTC. Amino acid sequence: CASSLVGQGFNIQYF. This rearrangement joins TRBV14 to TRBJ2-4; 8 positions match TRBD1. This CDR3 has 15 amino acids. Germline assignment: CDR1 SGHDN and CDR2 FVKESK. V was clipped by 4 bases and J by 7 bases; unmatched bases: 9.

This chain uses TRBV5-1 with TRBJ1-5, with D perhaps matching TRBD1 (6 bases). CDR3 length: 14 residues. V was clipped by 2 bases and J by 2 bases, with 8 bases between them. Germline CDR1 reads SGHRS; CDR2 reads YFSETQ. The CDR3 region has the DNA TGCGCCAGCAGCTTAAGGGGGGGCAATCAGCCCCAGCATTTT. Amino acids: CASSLRGGNQPQHF. The full variable domain, in which reference TRBV5-1 and TRBJ1-5 provide the parts outside the CDR3, is KAGVTQTPRYLIKTRGQQVTLSCSPISGHRSVSWYQQTPGQGLQFLFEYFSETQRNKGNFPGRFSGRQFSNSRSEMNVSTLELGDSALYLCASSLRGGNQPQHFGDGTRLSIL.

The count of this clone is one. The rearrangement links TRBV6-5 to TRBJ2-1; tentatively, D is TRBD1 (5 bases). The CDR3 has 13 amino acids. Looked up from germline, CDR1 is MNHEY and CDR2 is SVGAGI. V was pared by 6 bases and J by 4 bases, with 10 bases between. The CDR3 DNA reads TGTGCCAGCAGGCCCCCAGGGTACAATGAGCAGTTCTTC. This gives the protein CASRPPGYNEQFF.

The chain combines TRBV9 with TRBJ1-2; D gene unclear. V lost 3 bases, J lost 5 bases, and 14 bases lay in between. In germline, CDR1 is SGDLS, CDR2 YYNGEE. The CDR3 covers 14 residues. The CDR3 sequence: CASSATTRVYGYTF. CDR3 nucleotides: TGTGCCAGCAGCGCGACGACACGGGTTTATGGCTACACCTTC.

This chain links TRBV5-8 with TRBJ2-1; TRBD1 aligns across 8 bases. Looked up from germline, CDR1 is SGHTS and CDR2 is YDEGEE. J lost 2 bases, V lost 7 bases, and 5 bases had no gene match. CDR3 length: 14 amino acids. The DNA of the CDR3 is TGTGCCAGCTCCCAGGGGGCGGCCTACAATGAGCAGTTCTTC. Residues: CASSQGAAYNEQFF.

This chain joins TRBV28 and TRBJ2-7; 11 bases agree with TRBD1. The CDR3 contains 14 residues. Germline CDR1 is MDHEN and CDR2 is SYDVKM. Trimming removed 6 bases from V and 4 bases from J; junction bases left unmatched: 5. DNA of the CDR3: TGTGCCAGCAGGGGAGGGGACAGGGGGTACGAGCAGTACTTC. This gives the protein CASRGGDRGYEQYF.

This clone was counted a few times. The chain links TRBV7-2 to TRBJ2-1; D gene unclear. From germline, CDR1 is SGHTA and CDR2 FQGNSA. This CDR3 has 15 amino acids. V lost 2 bases and J 4 bases, leaving 12 bases between the germline ends. CDR3 bases: TGTGCCAGCAGCTTATGGTTCTATGATTACAATGAGCAGTTCTTC. It encodes CASSLWFYDYNEQFF.

The sample holds a few counts of this clone. Here the CDR3 DNA reads TGTGCCAGCAGTTACCCGGGACAGATAAGCAATCAGCCCCAGCATTTT. It encodes CASSYPGQISNQPQHF. This chain joins TRBV6-2 or TRBV6-3 and TRBJ1-5; TRBD1 matches 7 bases. This CDR3 contains 16 residues. With 2 bases clipped from V and 1 base from J, the junction kept 5 bases outside the gene matches. Germline V gene lookup returns CDR1 MNHEY and CDR2 SVGEGT.

This clone was seen once. As DNA, the CDR3 is TGTGCCAGCAGTGGAGGGACAGGGCTCTATGGCTACACCTTC. Amino acid sequence: CASSGGTGLYGYTF. The chain has TRBV25-1 and TRBJ1-2; 9 bases agree with TRBD1. V shed 4 bases, J shed 4 bases, and the junction held 4 bases outside the gene matches. CDR3 length equals 14 residues. Germline V gene lookup returns CDR1 MGHDK and CDR2 SYGVNS.

The rearrangement links TRBV7-2 to TRBJ2-4; D uncertain. CDR1 is SGHTA and CDR2 is FQGNSA in the germline V gene. The CDR3 contains 15 residues. Trimming stripped 7 bases from V and 2 bases from J, with 15 bases between. This CDR3 reads CASTPGVGTKNIQYF. CDR3 coding DNA: TGTGCCAGCACCCCAGGCGTGGGAACCAAAAACATTCAGTACTTC.

This clone was counted once. The genes are TRBV4-3 and TRBJ2-7; 8 bases are shared with TRBD1. The CDR3 is made up of 15 amino acids. Germline V lookup: CDR1 LGHNA, CDR2 YSLEER. After removal of 5 bases from V and 4 bases from J, the junction contained 10 bases not matched to a gene. The CDR3 protein is CASSFRETGGYEQYF. CDR3 coding DNA: TGCGCCAGCAGCTTTAGGGAAACAGGGGGTTACGAGCAGTACTTC.

The V call is TRBV28, the J call TRBJ1-5; maybe TRBD1 (6 bases). This CDR3 is built from 15 residues. CDR1 MDHEN and CDR2 SYDVKM come from the germline V gene. Trimming cost V 8 bases and J 7 bases, with 21 bases left between them. As DNA, the CDR3 is TGTGCCAGCCTCTCGGGGGGCGCGGACAGACAGCCCCAGCATTTT. It yields the protein CASLSGGADRQPQHF. The whole variable domain, filled in from reference TRBV28 and TRBJ1-5, reads DVKVTQSSRYLVKRTGEKVFLECVQDMDHENMFWYRQDPGLGLRLIYFSYDVKMKEKGDIPEGYSVSREKKERFSLILESASTNQTSMYLCASLSGGADRQPQHFGDGTRLSIL.

The chain joins TRBV19 to TRBJ1-6; D is perhaps TRBD1 (5 bases). CDR3 length equals 15 residues. Trimming took 2 bases from V and 7 from J, leaving 12 bases between them. Germline V gene data show CDR1 as LNHDA and CDR2 as SQIVND (reference sequence). For the CDR3, the DNA is TGTGCCAGTAGTATACAGCAGGGTGGAAATTCACCCCTCCACTTT. Protein: CASSIQQGGNSPLHF.

The gene calls are TRBV28 and TRBJ1-2; 7 nucleotides match TRBD1. The V and J ends lost 3 bases and 2 bases, in that order; junction bases with no gene match: 6. Per germline, CDR1 MDHEN and CDR2 SYDVKM. The CDR3 covers 15 residues. The CDR3 region is CASSFGLQGNYGYTF. CDR3 bases: TGTGCCAGCAGTTTCGGGTTACAGGGGAACTATGGCTACACCTTC.

This chain links TRBV5-6 with TRBJ1-5, with TRBD1 identical over 8 bases. J was trimmed by 7 bases and V by 4 bases; bases with no gene match: 7. This CDR3 has 14 residues. Germline CDR1 and CDR2: SGHDT and YYEEEE. The CDR3 DNA sequence: TGTGCCAGCAGCCTCGGACAGGGTGGACAGCCCCAGCATTTT. It codes for CASSLGQGGQPQHF.

This rearrangement joins TRBV4-2 to TRBJ1-6; a weak D match, TRBD1 (6 bases). V was clipped by 1 base and J by 6 bases, with 10 bases between them. This CDR3 has 15 residues. The germline V gene encodes CDR1 LGHNA and CDR2 YNFKEQ. The CDR3 region has the DNA TGTGCCAGCAGCCAAGTTCAGGGGAGTAATTCACCCCTCCACTTT. This encodes CASSQVQGSNSPLHF.

This chain links TRBV28 with TRBJ2-6; 8 bases map to TRBD2. With 4 bases clipped from V and 1 base from J, the junction kept 9 bases outside the gene matches. This CDR3 has 18 residues. Germline V CDR1 and CDR2: MDHEN, SYDVKM. The DNA for the CDR3 is TGTGCCAGCAGTTCCCGGGGGGGCGCTAAATCTGGGGCCAACGTCCTGACTTTC. It yields the protein CASSSRGGAKSGANVLTF.

This rearrangement joins TRBV30 to TRBJ1-2, with D maybe TRBD1 (6 bases). Trimming removed 3 bases from V and 8 bases from J, with 13 bases in between. The CDR3 sequence is 12 residues long. Germline CDR1 and CDR2: GTSNPN and SVGIG (reference sequence). The CDR3 DNA follows: TGTGCCTGGAGCCCTAGGACAGACGGCTACACCTTC. Translating gives CAWSPRTDGYTF. Combining the CDR3 with reference TRBV30 and TRBJ1-2 gives the whole variable domain SQTIHQWPATLVQPVGSPLSLECTVEGTSNPNLYWYRQAAGRGLQLLFYSVGIGQISSEVPQNLSASRPQDRQFILSSKKLLLSDSGFYLCAWSPRTDGYTFGSGTRLTVV.

The CDR3 sequence is CASSQEGRSGANVLTF. CDR3 nucleotides: TGTGCCAGCAGCCAAGAGGGGCGCTCTGGGGCCAACGTCCTGACTTTC. V and J are TRBV4-2 and TRBJ2-6, with D perhaps matching TRBD1 (5 bases). Trimming removed 0 bases from V and 0 bases from J, with 6 bases in between. The CDR3 extends over 16 amino acids. Germline V gene lookup returns CDR1 LGHNA and CDR2 YNFKEQ.

This clone appeared a few times. The CDR3 DNA reads as TGCGCCAGCAGCTTGATCCGTGGTTCCTACGAGCAGTACTTC. Residues: CASSLIRGSYEQYF. This chain connects TRBV5-1 to TRBJ2-7; D is unclear. Germline V gene sequence: CDR1 SGHRS, CDR2 YFSETQ. The V end lost 1 base, the J end lost 1 base, and 9 bases lay between the germline ends. The CDR3 length is 14 residues.

The chain combines TRBV6-4 with TRBJ2-3, with D maybe TRBD2 (6 bases). Germline V CDR1 and CDR2: MRHNA, SNTAGT. V gave up 6 bases and J gave up 0 bases, with 19 bases separating them. The CDR3 covers 17 residues. CDR3 protein: CASSAYGGSQSTDTQYF. In DNA form, the CDR3 reads TGTGCCAGCAGCGCATATGGGGGGAGCCAGAGCACAGATACGCAGTATTTT.